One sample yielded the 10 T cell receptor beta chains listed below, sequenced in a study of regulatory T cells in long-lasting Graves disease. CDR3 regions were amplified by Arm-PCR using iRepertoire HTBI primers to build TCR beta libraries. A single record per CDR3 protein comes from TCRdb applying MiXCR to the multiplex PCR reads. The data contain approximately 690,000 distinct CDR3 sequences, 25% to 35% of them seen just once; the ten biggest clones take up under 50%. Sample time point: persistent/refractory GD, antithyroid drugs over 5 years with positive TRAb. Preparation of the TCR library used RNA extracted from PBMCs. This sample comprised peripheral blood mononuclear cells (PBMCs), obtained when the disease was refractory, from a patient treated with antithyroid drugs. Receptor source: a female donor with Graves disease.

CDR3: CASSYHRGMNTEAFF. In DNA form, the CDR3 reads TGTGCCAGCAGTTACCACAGGGGCATGAACACTGAAGCTTTCTTT. The chain employs TRBV6-9 and TRBJ1-1, with 7 positions matching TRBD1. The V gene end was trimmed by 3 bases and the J gene end by 0 bases; junction bases not matched to a gene: 4. The CDR3 extends over 15 amino acids. Germline lookup yields CDR1 MNHGY and CDR2 SVAAGI.

The CDR3 loop reads CASSLHRGNQPQHF. CDR3 nucleotides: TGTGCCAGCAGCTTACACAGGGGCAATCAGCCCCAGCATTTT. The rearrangement joins TRBV7-2 to TRBJ1-5, with a possible D match to TRBD1 (6 bases). CDR3 size: 14 residues. CDR1 and CDR2 (germline): SGHTA, FQGNSA. Between the trimmed V and J ends, which lost 2 bases and 2 bases, there was a span of 7 bases.

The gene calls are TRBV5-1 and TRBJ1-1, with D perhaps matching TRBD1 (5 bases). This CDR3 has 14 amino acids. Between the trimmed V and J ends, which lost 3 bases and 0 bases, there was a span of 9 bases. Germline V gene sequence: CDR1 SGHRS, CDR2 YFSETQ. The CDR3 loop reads CASSSPTVNTEAFF. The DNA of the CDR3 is TGCGCCAGCAGCTCCCCGACAGTGAACACTGAAGCTTTCTTT.

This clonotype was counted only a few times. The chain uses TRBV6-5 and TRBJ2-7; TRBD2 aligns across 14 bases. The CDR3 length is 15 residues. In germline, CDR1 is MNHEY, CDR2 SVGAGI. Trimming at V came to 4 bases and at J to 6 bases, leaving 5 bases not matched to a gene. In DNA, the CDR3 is TGTGCCAGCAGTTTAGGACTAGCGGGAGGCTCCGAGCAGTACTTC. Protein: CASSLGLAGGSEQYF.

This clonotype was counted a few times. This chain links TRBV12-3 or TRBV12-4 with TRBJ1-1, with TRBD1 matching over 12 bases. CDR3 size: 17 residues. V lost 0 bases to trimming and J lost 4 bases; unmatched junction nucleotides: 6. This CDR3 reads CASSLARDRGQGTEAFF. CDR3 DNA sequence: TGTGCCAGCAGTTTAGCCCGGGACAGGGGGCAGGGCACTGAAGCTTTCTTT.

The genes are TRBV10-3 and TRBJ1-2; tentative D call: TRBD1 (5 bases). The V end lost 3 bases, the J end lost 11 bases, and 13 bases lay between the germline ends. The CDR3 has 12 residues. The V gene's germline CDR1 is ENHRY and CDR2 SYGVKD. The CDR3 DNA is TGTGCCATCAGTGACGGGAGCCCAGGGTACACCTTC. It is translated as CAISDGSPGYTF.

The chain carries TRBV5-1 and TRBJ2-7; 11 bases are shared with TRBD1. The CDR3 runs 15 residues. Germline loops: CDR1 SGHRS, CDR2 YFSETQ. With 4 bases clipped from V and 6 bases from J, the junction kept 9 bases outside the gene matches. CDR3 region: CASSGLGDRGGEQYF. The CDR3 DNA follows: TGCGCCAGCAGCGGTCTAGGGGACAGGGGGGGCGAGCAGTACTTC.

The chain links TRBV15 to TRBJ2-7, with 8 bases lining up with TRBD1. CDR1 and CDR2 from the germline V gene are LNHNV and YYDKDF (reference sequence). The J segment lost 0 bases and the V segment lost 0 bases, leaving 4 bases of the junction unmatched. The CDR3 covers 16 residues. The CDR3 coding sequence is TGTGCCACCAGCAGAGACCCCGGGACAGGCTCCTACGAGCAGTACTTC. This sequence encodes CATSRDPGTGSYEQYF.

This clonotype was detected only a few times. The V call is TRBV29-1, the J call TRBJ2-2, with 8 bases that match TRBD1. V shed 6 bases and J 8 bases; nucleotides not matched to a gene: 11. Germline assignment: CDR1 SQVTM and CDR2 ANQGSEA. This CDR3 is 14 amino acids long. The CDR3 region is CSVRTGLIVGELFF. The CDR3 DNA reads TGCAGCGTGAGGACAGGGTTGATTGTGGGGGAGCTGTTTTTT.

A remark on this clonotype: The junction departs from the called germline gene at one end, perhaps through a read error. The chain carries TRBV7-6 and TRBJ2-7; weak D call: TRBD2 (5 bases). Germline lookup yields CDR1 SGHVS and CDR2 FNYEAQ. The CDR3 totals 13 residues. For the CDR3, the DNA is TGCGCCAGCAGTCCCGGGATGCACTACGAGCAGTACTTC. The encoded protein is CASSPGMHYEQYF.